The 7 T cell receptor beta chains below come from one sample, sequenced in a study of blood T cell repertoires in COVID-19. Data came from immunoSEQ multiplex PCR; TCRdb stores just in-frame clones and leaves some out. Of around 290,000 clones listed, about nine tenths were seen once; the top ten hold approximately 1.2%. Sequencing used PBMCs or T cells enriched from blood (not recorded which). The receptors originated from a woman in her 30s who had recovered from COVID-19.

The chain is built from TRBV6-6 and TRBJ1-4; the match to TRBD1 covers 9 bases. This CDR3 spans 15 amino acids. Germline V lookup: CDR1 MNHNY, CDR2 SVGAGI (reference sequence). The V and J ends lost 5 bases and 3 bases, in that order; junction bases with no gene match: 4. DNA of the CDR3: TGTGCCAGCAGTGGTCGGACAGGGGCTAATGAAAAACTGTTTTTT. Translated, it gives CASSGRTGANEKLFF.

The sample holds one count of this clone. The J gene is TRBJ2-5, the V gene TRBV24-1; 7 positions agree with TRBD1. There are 13 residues in the CDR3. After removal of 7 bases from V and 2 bases from J, the junction contained 3 bases not matched to a gene. Germline assignment: CDR1 KGHDR and CDR2 SFDVKD. The CDR3, as DNA: TGTGCCACCAGGGGACAGATTCAAGAGACCCAGTACTTC. It encodes CATRGQIQETQYF.

About this clone itself: This same CDR3 is encoded by further DNA sequences in the sample. This sequence joins TRBV29-1 and TRBJ2-4; 8 positions agree with TRBD1. This CDR3 spans 14 amino acids. Germline CDR1 SQVTM, CDR2 ANQGSEA. Trimming removed 0 bases from V and 8 bases from J; junction bases left unmatched: 6. The CDR3 nucleotides read TGCAGCGTTGAAGATTACGGACAGGGTTACATTCAGTACTTC. Its protein product is CSVEDYGQGYIQYF.

J is TRBJ2-7 and V is TRBV28; possible D gene TRBD1, 5 bases. CDR1 is MDHEN and CDR2 is SYDVKM in the germline V gene. The CDR3 sequence is 13 residues long. V was clipped by 8 bases and J by 3 bases, with 14 bases between them. The chain's CDR3 is CASEETALYEQYF. The CDR3 nucleotides read TGTGCCAGCGAAGAGACAGCCCTCTACGAGCAGTACTTC.

The chain joins TRBV6-2 or TRBV6-3 to TRBJ2-7; a possible D gene is TRBD1 (6 bases). This CDR3 comprises 16 residues. Germline lookup yields CDR1 MNHEY and CDR2 SVGEGT. V was trimmed by 6 bases and J by 3 bases, leaving 21 bases between them. In DNA, the CDR3 is TGTGCCAGCAGCTCGCATGTAAGGACAGAGCACTACGAGCAGTACTTC. Amino acid sequence: CASSSHVRTEHYEQYF.

The chain combines TRBV27 with TRBJ2-1; 10 bases are a match to TRBD2. CDR1 MNHEY and CDR2 SMNVEV come from the germline V gene (reference sequence). Trimming at V came to 6 bases and at J to 8 bases, leaving 10 bases not matched to a gene. The CDR3 runs 15 residues. DNA of the CDR3: TGTGCCAGCAGATCTCTAGCGGGAGATTTGGATGAGCAGTTCTTC. Its protein is CASRSLAGDLDEQFF.

This rearrangement joins TRBV7-3 to TRBJ2-1, with D possibly TRBD1 on 6 matching bases. Germline lookup yields CDR1 SGHTA and CDR2 FQGTGA. Trimming shortened V by 1 base and J by 7 bases, and 17 bases separated the two germline ends. The CDR3 spans 16 residues. Here the CDR3 reads CASSLRAGDSENEQFF. The CDR3 DNA sequence: TGTGCCAGCAGCTTAAGGGCAGGGGATTCAGAGAATGAGCAGTTCTTC. The complete variable domain, with remaining parts taken from reference TRBV7-3 and TRBJ2-1, reads GAGVSQTPSNKVTEKGKYVELRCDPISGHTALYWYRQSLGQGPEFLIYFQGTGAADDSGLPNDRFFAVRPEGSVSTLKIQRTERGDSAVYLCASSLRAGDSENEQFFGPGTRLTVL.